One and the same sample provided the 4 T cell receptor beta chains below, sequenced in a study of response to subunit inactivated influenza vaccine. TCRdb itself ran the RT-PCR reads through MiXCR, one entry per CDR3 protein. The sample carries around 600,000 distinct CDR3 sequences, 10% to 12% recorded once. These data were also reused for a study on T cells expressing NK-cell markers. As reported in that work: The TCR beta cDNA came from 5'RACE template switching with UMIs.

The input for sequencing was PBMCs from blood, taken on the day of vaccination. These receptors all stem from a man aged 50 to 59 who received an inactivated influenza vaccine.

This clonotype came up a few times. The V call is TRBV10-3, the J call TRBJ2-7; possible D gene TRBD2, 6 bases. Germline values: CDR1 ENHRY, CDR2 SYGVKD. Trimming pared 10 bases from V and 1 base from J, leaving 20 bases between. The CDR3 length is 15 residues. The CDR3 DNA sequence: TGTGCCACCGAACGCGGGGACGGCAGATCCTACGAGCAGTACTTC. It codes for CATERGDGRSYEQYF.

This clonotype has a count of ten or more. The chain is built from TRBV5-1 and TRBJ2-3; 12 bases line up with TRBD2. Germline V gene lookup returns CDR1 SGHRS and CDR2 YFSETQ. CDR3 length equals 16 residues. After removal of 7 bases from V and 0 bases from J, the junction contained 6 bases not matched to a gene. This CDR3 reads CASRVGLAGSTDTQYF. The CDR3 DNA reads as TGCGCCAGCCGAGTAGGACTAGCGGGGAGCACAGATACGCAGTATTTT.

The chain uses TRBV6-1 and TRBJ2-7; TRBD1 matches at 9 bases. Looked up from germline, CDR1 is MNHNS and CDR2 is SASEGT. This CDR3 is 14 amino acids long. The V gene end was trimmed by 4 bases and the J gene end by 6 bases; junction bases not matched to a gene: 7. CDR3 protein: CASSGGTGRLEQYF. The CDR3 nucleotides read TGTGCCAGCAGTGGAGGGACAGGGAGGCTCGAGCAGTACTTC.

Only a few counts were recorded for this clonotype. The chain employs TRBV15 and TRBJ2-3; 8 positions agree with TRBD2. V shed 4 bases and J 6 bases; nucleotides not matched to a gene: 6. CDR3 length: 14 residues. From germline, CDR1 is LNHNV and CDR2 YYDKDF (reference sequence). CDR3 in amino acids: CATSTGLAGDTQYF. CDR3 DNA sequence: TGTGCCACCAGCACTGGACTAGCCGGCGATACGCAGTATTTT.